This entry describes one TCR beta chain. Its antigen is unknown. The sample comes from a study of cytomegalovirus exposure and HLA in healthy donors. Study-wide context: Among several hundred genotyped donors, around 77% fell in the Caucasian-associated ancestry cluster.

Healthy bone marrow donors made up the donor group. In the PCR, 60 Vbeta and 13 Jbeta primers were used. The repertoire was sequenced with immunoSEQ multiplex PCR; TCRdb's copy has only in-frame clones and lacks some. The sample table includes 60,000 or so clones. V gave up 0 bases and J gave up 0 bases, with 15 bases separating them. Per germline, CDR1 GTSNPN and CDR2 SVGIG (reference sequence). This CDR3 comprises 16 residues. Study-wide results and caveats: Further analysis was carried out later, and it showed several of the most significant clusters appearing linked to common viral pathogens. Some segments of the V type, notably TRBV6-2 and TRBV6-3, were excluded as indistinguishable.

This clonotype was sampled from a man aged 45-65 years in good health and CMV-seropositive. The material sequenced was PBMCs. The V and J genes are TRBV30 and TRBJ2-7; weak D call: TRBD2 (6 bases). In DNA, the CDR3 is TGTGCCTGGAGTGTGCGCGGGGCCGGGAGCTCCTACGAGCAGTACTTC. The encoded protein is CAWSVRGAGSSYEQYF.